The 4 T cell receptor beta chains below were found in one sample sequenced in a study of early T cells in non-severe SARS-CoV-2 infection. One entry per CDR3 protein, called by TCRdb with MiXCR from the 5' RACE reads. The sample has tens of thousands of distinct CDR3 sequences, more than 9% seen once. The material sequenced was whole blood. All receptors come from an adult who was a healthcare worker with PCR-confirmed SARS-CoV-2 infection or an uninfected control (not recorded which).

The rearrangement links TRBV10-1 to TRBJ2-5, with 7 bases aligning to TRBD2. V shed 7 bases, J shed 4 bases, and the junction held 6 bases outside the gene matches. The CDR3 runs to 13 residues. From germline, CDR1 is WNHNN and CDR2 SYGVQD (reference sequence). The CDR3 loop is CASTITGGETQYF. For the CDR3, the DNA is TGCGCCAGCACTATAACGGGAGGAGAGACCCAGTACTTC.

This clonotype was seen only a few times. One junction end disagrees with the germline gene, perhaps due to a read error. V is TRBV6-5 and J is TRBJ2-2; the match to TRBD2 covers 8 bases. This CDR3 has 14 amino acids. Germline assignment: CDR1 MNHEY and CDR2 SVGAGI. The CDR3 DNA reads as TGTGCCAGCAGAAGGACAGATACCGGGGGGGGGCTGTTTTTT. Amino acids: CASRRTDTGGGLFF.

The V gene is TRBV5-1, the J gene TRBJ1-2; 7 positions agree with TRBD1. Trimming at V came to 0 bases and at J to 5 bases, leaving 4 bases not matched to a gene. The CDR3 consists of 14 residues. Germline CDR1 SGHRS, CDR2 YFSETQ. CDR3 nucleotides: TGCGCCAGCAGCTTGGATACAGGGGCATATGGCTACACCTTC. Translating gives CASSLDTGAYGYTF.

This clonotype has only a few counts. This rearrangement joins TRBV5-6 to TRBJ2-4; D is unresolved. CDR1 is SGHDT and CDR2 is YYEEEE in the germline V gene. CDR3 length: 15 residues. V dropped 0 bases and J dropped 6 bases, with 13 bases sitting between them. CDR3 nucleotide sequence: TGTGCCAGCAGCTTGGGGTCCCTTCGGTTAAACATTCAGTACTTC. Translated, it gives CASSLGSLRLNIQYF.